These 21 T cell receptor beta chains originate from one sample sequenced in a study of blood T cell repertoires in COVID-19. Clones were read by immunoSEQ multiplex PCR, and TCRdb kept only the in-frame ones, dropping some. The table has approximately 480,000 clones, about 85% seen once. What was sequenced was PBMCs or T cells enriched from blood (not recorded which). Receptor source: a woman in her late teens or twenties who had recovered from COVID-19.

The J gene is TRBJ1-1, the V gene TRBV7-3, with 7 bases lining up with TRBD1. The CDR3 spans 13 residues. The junction had 7 bases not matched to a gene; V was cut back by 5 bases and J by 7 bases. CDR1 is SGHTA and CDR2 is FQGTGA in the germline V gene. The CDR3 DNA reads as TGTGCCAGCAGCCTAGACAGGGTTGGTGAAGCTTTCTTT. Protein product: CASSLDRVGEAFF.

This clone showed up just a few times. V gene TRBV3-1 (or the pseudogene TRBV3-2) combines with J gene TRBJ1-4, with 9 bases identical to TRBD1. This CDR3 contains 17 residues. The J segment lost 8 bases and the V segment lost 2 bases, leaving 12 bases of the junction unmatched. Germline assignment: CDR1 LGHDT and CDR2 YNNKEL (reference sequence). The CDR3 nucleotides read TGTGCCAGCAGCCAAACCCCTTACAGGGGGCAAAACGAAAAACTGTTTTTT. Residues: CASSQTPYRGQNEKLFF.

The genes are TRBV11-3 and TRBJ2-5, with 10 bases aligning to TRBD2. J lost 3 bases, V lost 5 bases, and 3 bases had no gene match. Germline-derived CDR1 and CDR2 are SGHNT and YENEEA. This CDR3 has 14 residues. CDR3 in amino acids: CASSPGLAEETQYF. In DNA form, the CDR3 reads TGTGCCAGCAGCCCCGGACTAGCGGAAGAGACCCAGTACTTC.

The chain uses TRBV10-1 and TRBJ1-3, with D perhaps TRBD1 (6 bases). This CDR3 has 14 amino acids. Trimming removed 6 bases at V and 4 bases at J, with 13 bases between. Germline assignment: CDR1 WNHNN and CDR2 SYGVQD (reference sequence). The chain's CDR3 is CASSEPGEGNTIYF. DNA for the CDR3: TGCGCCAGCAGCGAACCAGGGGAGGGAAACACCATATATTTT.

This clone has only a few counts. The V and J genes are TRBV2 and TRBJ1-6; D uncertain. The V end was cut by 8 bases, the J end by 6 bases, with 17 bases between. This CDR3 region has 15 residues. From germline, CDR1 is SNHLY and CDR2 FYNNEI. CDR3 region: CASGPEGSINSPLHF. In DNA, the CDR3 is TGTGCCAGCGGGCCGGAGGGCAGCATTAATTCACCCCTCCACTTT.

The V and J genes are TRBV21-1 and TRBJ1-2; the table assigns TRBD1, which was not confirmed against the DNA. TRBV21-1 is a pseudogene. The CDR3 covers 14 residues. This CDR3 reads CASSEGQGAGGYTF. The CDR3 bases are TGTGCCAGCAGCGAAGGACAGGGGGCGGGCGGCTACACCTTC.

This rearrangement joins TRBV10-3 to TRBJ1-1; TRBD1 matches 8 bases. The CDR3 spans 14 residues. The ends lost 9 bases at V and 3 bases at J; junction bases unmatched: 9. The germline V gene encodes CDR1 ENHRY and CDR2 SYGVKD. CDR3 in DNA: TGTGCCATTAGACAGGGGCAACCTCACACTGAAGCTTTCTTT. It specifies CAIRQGQPHTEAFF.

This sequence joins TRBV6-5 and TRBJ1-1; 8 positions agree with TRBD1. The junction had 8 bases not matched to a gene; V was cut back by 5 bases and J by 3 bases. Per germline, CDR1 MNHEY and CDR2 SVGAGI. The CDR3 is made up of 15 amino acids. The CDR3, as DNA: TGTGCCAGCAGTCGACAGGGGTCCGACCACACTGAAGCTTTCTTT. Translation gives CASSRQGSDHTEAFF.

The genes are TRBV5-1 and TRBJ2-3; 9 bases align to TRBD2. The V gene's germline CDR1 is SGHRS and CDR2 YFSETQ. The J segment lost 5 bases and the V segment lost 3 bases, leaving 10 bases of the junction unmatched. This CDR3 is built from 16 residues. The CDR3 spells CASSSPGGGARDTQYF. As DNA, the CDR3 is TGCGCCAGCAGCTCCCCCGGCGGGGGGGCGAGAGATACGCAGTATTTT.

This sequence joins TRBV19 and TRBJ1-2; TRBD1 might be the D (5 bases). This CDR3 is built from 19 residues. Germline values: CDR1 LNHDA, CDR2 SQIVND (reference sequence). V was trimmed by 2 bases and J by 4 bases, leaving 26 bases between them. The CDR3 DNA sequence: TGTGCCAGTAGTATAATATCGGAGGGCAGGGAAGGACGGGTCTATGGCTACACCTTC. It translates to CASSIISEGREGRVYGYTF.

This clone was found once. V is TRBV9 and J is TRBJ2-5; possibly TRBD1 for D (6 bases). Germline V lookup: CDR1 SGDLS, CDR2 YYNGEE. This CDR3 comprises 14 residues. V gave up 4 bases and J gave up 0 bases, with 10 bases separating them. The CDR3, as DNA: TGTGCCAGCAGCCTTACAGGGAACCAAGAGACCCAGTACTTC. This sequence encodes CASSLTGNQETQYF.

V gene TRBV7-9 combines with J gene TRBJ1-2; no firm D call. The length of the CDR3 is 12 residues. Germline-derived CDR1 and CDR2 are SEHNR and FQNEAQ (reference sequence). V dropped 1 base and J dropped 13 bases, with 13 bases sitting between them. The CDR3 region is CASSLGSGSGTF. The CDR3 DNA reads TGTGCCAGCAGCTTAGGCTCGGGGTCAGGCACCTTC.

As DNA, the CDR3 is TGTGCCACCAGCAGAGATCAAAACAGGGGGTCTGAAGCTTTCTTT. Protein: CATSRDQNRGSEAFF. The chain employs TRBV15 and TRBJ1-1; 8 bases line up with TRBD1. Germline V gene sequence: CDR1 LNHNV, CDR2 YYDKDF (reference sequence). Unmatched junction bases numbered 6, after V lost 0 bases and J lost 6 bases. This CDR3 is built from 15 residues.

The chain uses TRBV4-1 and TRBJ1-2; 8 nucleotides agree with TRBD1. Germline V CDR1 and CDR2: MGHRA, YSYEKL. The CDR3 contains 16 residues. The trim removed 0 bases at V and 4 bases at J, leaving 7 bases unmatched. The CDR3 coding sequence is TGCGCCAGCAGCCAAGATCAGGGGGCGCCAGGCTATGGCTACACCTTC. Its protein product is CASSQDQGAPGYGYTF.

The rearrangement uses TRBV6-5 and TRBJ2-3, with 8 bases aligning to TRBD1. Germline CDR1 and CDR2: MNHEY and SVGAGI. V lost 6 bases to trimming and J lost 3 bases; unmatched junction nucleotides: 5. There are 14 residues in the CDR3. Written as DNA, the CDR3 is TGTGCCAGCAGCCGGGACAGGAATACAGATACGCAGTATTTT. Its translation: CASSRDRNTDTQYF.

V gene TRBV21-1 combines with J gene TRBJ2-7; the table calls TRBD1, which could not be checked here. TRBV21-1 is a documented pseudogene. The CDR3 is 13 amino acids. CDR3 DNA sequence: TGTGCCAGCAGCAGGGGCAGAGTCTACGAGCAGTACTTC. It specifies CASSRGRVYEQYF.

This clone was observed a handful of times. This sequence joins TRBV4-1 and TRBJ1-3, with 9 bases fitting TRBD1. V dropped 0 bases and J dropped 0; count of bases not matched to a gene: 6. The germline gives CDR1 MGHRA, CDR2 YSYEKL. CDR3 length equals 18 residues. The CDR3 coding sequence is TGCGCCAGCAGCCAAGACGGACAGGGGCCGTCCTCTGGAAACACCATATATTTT. It encodes CASSQDGQGPSSGNTIYF.

The rearrangement links TRBV3-1 (or the pseudogene TRBV3-2) to TRBJ1-3; D ambiguous. The CDR3 contains 16 residues. V was trimmed by 5 bases and J by 0 bases, leaving 14 bases between them. Germline CDR1 reads LGHDT; CDR2 reads YNNKEL (reference sequence). The CDR3 DNA sequence: TGTGCCAGCAGCTCCGGGAGGGCGAGCTCTGGAAACACCATATATTTT. Its translation: CASSSGRASSGNTIYF.

The table lists this clone with a few counts. This chain's CDR3 is CASSLDEAEASYEQYF. CDR3 DNA: TGCGCCAGCAGCCTTGATGAGGCAGAAGCCTCCTACGAGCAGTACTTC. The chain combines TRBV4-1 with TRBJ2-7; D unclear. CDR1 and CDR2 from the germline V gene are MGHRA and YSYEKL. CDR3 length equals 16 residues. With 4 bases removed from V and 0 bases from J, the gap between germline ends came to 16 bases.

V usage is TRBV10-1 and J usage is TRBJ2-5; 16 nucleotides align to TRBD2. V dropped 10 bases and J dropped 2; count of bases not matched to a gene: 13. This CDR3 region has 18 residues. Germline CDR1 and CDR2: WNHNN and SYGVQD (reference sequence). As DNA, the CDR3 is TGCGCCACCCCGGGACTAGCGGGGGGGGCCCCGGGGCAAGAGACCCAGTACTTC. Translating gives CATPGLAGGAPGQETQYF.

This clone was recorded once. The gene calls are TRBV7-2 and TRBJ2-2; perhaps TRBD1 as D (6 bases). The germline V and J ends were trimmed by 0 bases and 6 bases, with 14 bases remaining between them. Germline V CDR1 and CDR2: SGHTA, FQGNSA. The CDR3 covers 16 residues. CDR3 bases: TGTGCCAGCAGCTTAGCGTCGCCAGGGGCGTCCGGGGAGCTGTTTTTT. Protein product: CASSLASPGASGELFF.